A single sample is the source of the 19 T cell receptor beta chains below, sequenced in a study of T cell responses to AZD1222 COVID-19 vaccine. The method was immunoSEQ multiplex PCR; TCRdb's version includes in-frame clones alone and lacks a portion of them. This sample yields about 120,000 clones, of which 85% to 95% are seen a single time; around 5% belongs to the top ten. Sequenced material: peripheral blood, taken 28 days after the second AZD1222 dose. Every receptor here comes from an adult who received the AZD1222 COVID-19 vaccine.

This clone was observed at least ten times. This chain links TRBV2 with TRBJ2-5; either TRBD1 or TRBD2 may fit D (5 bases each). V was pared by 1 base and J by 5 bases, with 14 bases between. This CDR3 region has 15 residues. Germline CDR1 reads SNHLY; CDR2 reads FYNNEI. The CDR3 reads CASSEGGIVGETQYF. As DNA, the CDR3 is TGTGCCAGCAGTGAAGGGGGGATCGTAGGGGAGACCCAGTACTTC.

J is TRBJ2-7 and V is TRBV5-1; 9 bases are a match to TRBD2. V lost 0 bases, J lost 0 bases, and 13 bases stayed unmatched. The CDR3 loop spans 19 amino acids. Germline values: CDR1 SGHRS, CDR2 YFSETQ. The CDR3 nucleotides are TGCGCCAGCAGCTTGGATAAGATTAGCGGGAGAGCCGTCTCCTACGAGCAGTACTTC. It translates to CASSLDKISGRAVSYEQYF.

The chain combines TRBV3-1 (or the pseudogene TRBV3-2) with TRBJ2-3; either TRBD1 or TRBD2 may fit D (5 bases each). The V gene lost 0 bases and the J gene lost 0 bases, with 19 bases spanning the gap. The CDR3 extends over 19 amino acids. Germline CDR1 LGHDT, CDR2 YNNKEL (reference sequence). The chain's CDR3 is CASSQDGAGRVSSTDTQYF. The CDR3 coding sequence is TGTGCCAGCAGCCAAGACGGGGCAGGAAGAGTGTCTAGCACAGATACGCAGTATTTT.

In its sample, this clone was seen once. The CDR3 DNA is TGTGCCAGCAGTTACTCCACAGGGAAGGGTCAGCCCCAGCATTTT. Translation: CASSYSTGKGQPQHF. The chain recombines TRBV6-5 with TRBJ1-5; possible D gene TRBD1, 6 bases. Germline V CDR1 and CDR2: MNHEY, SVGAGI. Trimming left V 0 bases short and J 6 bases short, with 12 bases between. This CDR3 contains 15 residues.

The chain combines TRBV19 with TRBJ1-1, with a weak D call TRBD1 (5 bases). Germline V gene sequence: CDR1 LNHDA, CDR2 SQIVND (reference sequence). The CDR3 contains 13 residues. Between the trimmed V and J ends, which lost 7 bases and 0 bases, there was a span of 9 bases. This CDR3 reads CASKRQMNTEAFF. CDR3 in DNA: TGTGCCAGTAAACGACAGATGAACACTGAAGCTTTCTTT. The whole variable domain, filled in from reference TRBV19 and TRBJ1-1, reads DGGITQSPKYLFRKEGQNVTLSCEQNLNHDAMYWYRQDPGQGLRLIYYSQIVNDFQKGDIAEGYSVSREKKESFPLTVTSAQKNPTAFYLCASKRQMNTEAFFGQGTRLTVV.

The chain has TRBV19 and TRBJ1-5, with a possible D match to TRBD1 (6 bases). Trimming stripped 6 bases from V and 6 bases from J, with 18 bases between. Germline V gene sequence: CDR1 LNHDA, CDR2 SQIVND (reference sequence). CDR3 length: 15 residues. The CDR3 DNA follows: TGTGCCAGTAGCGAGGGGGGCGGAGTGGCTCAGCCCCAGCATTTT. It translates to CASSEGGGVAQPQHF. The entire variable domain, with the rest obtained from reference TRBV19 and TRBJ1-5, is as follows: DGGITQSPKYLFRKEGQNVTLSCEQNLNHDAMYWYRQDPGQGLRLIYYSQIVNDFQKGDIAEGYSVSREKKESFPLTVTSAQKNPTAFYLCASSEGGGVAQPQHFGDGTRLSIL.

The chain uses TRBV7-2 and TRBJ2-3; D might be TRBD2 (5 bases). The CDR3 totals 15 residues. The germline V gene encodes CDR1 SGHTA and CDR2 FQGNSA. V was shortened by 3 bases and J by 1 base, with 11 bases between the two germline ends. The DNA for the CDR3 is TGTGCCAGCAGCTTCGGGATCGCGGGCACAGATACGCAGTATTTT. Protein sequence: CASSFGIAGTDTQYF.

V gene TRBV18 combines with J gene TRBJ2-2; perhaps TRBD2 as D (5 bases). The V and J ends lost 2 bases and 1 base respectively, with 14 bases between them. The CDR3 is made up of 17 amino acids. Germline V gene sequence: CDR1 KGHSH, CDR2 LQKENI. Here the CDR3 reads CASSPFRLAQNTGELFF. In DNA form, the CDR3 reads TGTGCCAGCTCACCATTTAGGCTAGCCCAGAACACCGGGGAGCTGTTTTTT.

The chain couples TRBV7-2 to TRBJ1-3; D remains unclear. Germline V CDR1 and CDR2: SGHTA, FQGNSA. The CDR3 sequence is 14 residues long. Trimming stripped 7 bases from V and 0 bases from J, with 10 bases between. Written as DNA, the CDR3 is TGTGCCAGCACCATCGCAGTCTCTGGAAACACCATATATTTT. Translated: CASTIAVSGNTIYF.

This rearrangement joins TRBV19 to TRBJ2-1, with D maybe TRBD2 (7 bases). Trimming shortened V by 7 bases and J by 7 bases, and 14 bases separated the two germline ends. Germline CDR1 and CDR2: LNHDA and SQIVND (reference sequence). The CDR3 extends over 13 amino acids. The CDR3 DNA is TGTGCCAGTAATAACAGGGAGGGGAATGAGCAGTTCTTC. Its protein is CASNNREGNEQFF. Drawing the rest from reference TRBV19 and TRBJ2-1, the complete variable domain is DGGITQSPKYLFRKEGQNVTLSCEQNLNHDAMYWYRQDPGQGLRLIYYSQIVNDFQKGDIAEGYSVSREKKESFPLTVTSAQKNPTAFYLCASNNREGNEQFFGPGTRLTVL.

This rearrangement joins TRBV7-6 to TRBJ1-3; D remains ambiguous. Germline V gene data show CDR1 as SGHVS and CDR2 as FNYEAQ. The CDR3 has 15 residues. V was clipped by 3 bases and J by 6 bases, with 15 bases between them. This chain's CDR3 is CASSLTSRGENTIYF. Written as DNA, the CDR3 is TGTGCCAGCAGCTTGACCTCACGTGGAGAAAACACCATATATTTT.

This chain uses TRBV7-2 with TRBJ1-2; no clear D gene. The CDR3 runs 11 residues. With 7 bases removed from V and 6 bases from J, the gap between germline ends came to 9 bases. The germline V gene has CDR1 SGHTA and CDR2 FQGNSA. The CDR3: CASIRSDGYTF. CDR3 coding DNA: TGTGCCAGCATCCGATCCGATGGCTACACCTTC.

This clone appeared a single time. V is TRBV2 and J is TRBJ1-2; D remains unclear. This CDR3 has 10 residues. V was clipped by 4 bases and J by 7 bases, with 4 bases between them. Germline V gene data show CDR1 as SNHLY and CDR2 as FYNNEI. CDR3 nucleotides: TGTGCCAGCAGTGGAGCTGGCTACACCTTC. Translation gives CASSGAGYTF.

The rearrangement links TRBV10-1 to TRBJ2-3, with 7 bases identical to TRBD2. Germline CDR1 and CDR2: WNHNN and SYGVQD (reference sequence). J was trimmed by 3 bases and V by 8 bases; bases with no gene match: 5. The CDR3 runs 13 residues. The CDR3: CASATSQTDTQYF. DNA for the CDR3: TGCGCCAGCGCGACTAGCCAGACAGATACGCAGTATTTT.

The V gene is TRBV6-6, the J gene TRBJ2-1; a possible D gene is TRBD1 (6 bases). The length of the CDR3 is 17 residues. Germline CDR1 and CDR2: MNHNY and SVGAGI (reference sequence). The V and J ends lost 6 bases and 0 bases respectively, with 18 bases between them. CDR3 protein: CASSRWTDRSSYNEQFF. CDR3 in DNA: TGTGCCAGCAGCCGATGGACTGACAGGAGCTCCTACAATGAGCAGTTCTTC.

This chain uses TRBV7-2 with TRBJ1-6, with no clear D. V lost 3 bases, J lost 7 bases, and 13 bases lay in between. The CDR3 has 15 amino acids. Germline V gene sequence: CDR1 SGHTA, CDR2 FQGNSA. The CDR3 loop is CASSLRVVGNSPLHF. For the CDR3, the DNA is TGTGCCAGCAGCTTGAGGGTAGTTGGAAATTCACCCCTCCACTTT. The full variable domain, rest sourced from reference TRBV7-2 and TRBJ1-6, is GAGVSQSPSNKVTEKGKDVELRCDPISGHTALYWYRQSLGQGLEFLIYFQGNSAPDKSGLPSDRFSAERTGGSVSTLTIQRTQQEDSAVYLCASSLRVVGNSPLHFGNGTRLTVT.

The chain has TRBV7-2 and TRBJ1-2; 7 bases fit TRBD1. The trim removed 3 bases at V and 8 bases at J, leaving 12 bases unmatched. CDR1 and CDR2 from the germline V gene are SGHTA and FQGNSA. The length of the CDR3 is 15 residues. This CDR3 is CASSFRETGRGGYTF. The CDR3 DNA follows: TGTGCCAGCAGCTTCAGGGAGACAGGGCGCGGGGGCTACACCTTC.

This sequence joins TRBV24-1 and TRBJ1-6; no reliable D call. The CDR3 has 13 amino acids. The V end was cut by 7 bases, the J end by 7 bases, with 10 bases between. CDR1 is KGHDR, CDR2 SFDVKD, per germline. CDR3 amino acids: CATRQARNSPLHF. CDR3 in DNA: TGTGCCACCAGACAAGCACGGAATTCACCCCTCCACTTT.

The chain combines TRBV5-3 with TRBJ1-5; D uncertain. TRBV5-3 is an ORF for which the function is uncertain. This CDR3 contains 13 residues. Between the trimmed V and J ends, which lost 4 bases and 7 bases, there was a span of 12 bases. CDR3 in DNA: TGTGCCAGAAGCCCTCCGGTGGGCCAGCCCCAGCATTTT. This codes for CARSPPVGQPQHF.